This T cell receptor (beta chain) was recorded in a study of OX40 agonist ivuxolimab in advanced cancers. Turning to the study itself: Given to patients was ivuxolimab, an agonistic anti-OX40 (CD134) antibody. Those treated in dose escalation had hepatocellular carcinoma, melanoma, renal cell cancer or head and neck cancer.

As to this clone: What it recognizes is unknown.

General observations from the study: Specificity for antigen went undetermined in the expanded peripheral T cells. Compared with others, partial responders at 0.1-3.0 mg/kg displayed clonal expansion among the lowest.

Some clones are missing from TCRdb's copy, which holds only in-frame ones; the method was immunoSEQ multiplex PCR. The sample carries about 60,000 clones, over 80% recorded once. The TCR sequence derives from an adult with an advanced solid tumor such as melanoma, head and neck, liver or kidney cancer. The source was CD4+ or CD8+ T cells sorted from blood, collected in a trial of the OX40 agonist ivuxolimab.

The CDR3 coding sequence is TGCGCCAGCAGCCAAGGACAGGGGGCGAAGATAAGGGAAAAACTGTTTTTT. This gives the protein CASSQGQGAKIREKLFF. J is TRBJ1-4 and V is TRBV4-1; TRBD1 matches at 10 bases. V was pared by 1 base and J by 8 bases, with 10 bases of the junction left unmatched. From germline, CDR1 is MGHRA and CDR2 YSYEKL. The CDR3 runs to 17 residues.